The rows below give T cell receptor beta chains drawn from one sample of a study of T cell repertoires in cytomegalovirus infection. One entry per CDR3 protein results from TCRdb running MiXCR on the reads. The sample has around 750,000 distinct CDR3 sequences; around a third are singletons. Their target antigens are unknown. This sample comprised cultured CD8+ T cells from PBMCs, obtained from culture after CMV antigen stimulation. All receptors derive from a human donor in good health (CMV status not recorded). Some clones in this sample may be carry-over from other donors' samples. CDR3s include the opening cysteine and the closing phenylalanine or tryptophan. A D gene is named only where the DNA matches it firmly. Only some rows state a clone size, as once, few, many or a class for expanded clones.

j_gene: TRBJ2-5
d_gene: NA
v_gene: TRBV12-5
abundance: few
CDR3aa: CASGLYGSVETQYF
CDR3nt: TGTGCTAGTGGTTTGTACGGATCGGTTGAGACCCAGTACTTC

j_gene: TRBJ2-3
d_gene: TRBD2
v_gene: TRBV11-2
abundance: NA
CDR3aa: CASLGGRGAPDTQYF
CDR3nt: TGTGCCAGCCTGGGAGGGCGGGGGGCCCCAGATACGCAGTATTTT

j_gene: TRBJ2-3
d_gene: TRBD1
v_gene: TRBV7-8
abundance: many
CDR3aa: CASSVYRDRADTDTQYF
CDR3nt: TGTGCCAGCAGCGTCTACCGGGACAGGGCTGACACAGATACGCAGTATTTT

j_gene: TRBJ2-7
d_gene: TRBD1
v_gene: TRBV7-8
abundance: many
CDR3aa: CASSLAADRQQYF
CDR3nt: TGTGCCAGCAGCTTAGCCGCGGACAGGCAGCAGTACTTC

j_gene: TRBJ2-7
d_gene: TRBD1
v_gene: TRBV9
abundance: NA
CDR3aa: CASSPGGQDYEQYF
CDR3nt: TGTGCCAGCAGCCCAGGGGGACAGGACTACGAGCAGTACTTC

j_gene: TRBJ2-2
d_gene: NA
v_gene: TRBV7-7
abundance: many
CDR3aa: CASSSLQANTGELFF
CDR3nt: TGTGCTAGCAGCTCATTACAAGCGAACACCGGGGAGCTGTTTTTT

j_gene: TRBJ1-1
d_gene: TRBD1
v_gene: TRBV2
abundance: NA
CDR3aa: CASSGQGALPKAYTEAFF
CDR3nt: TGTGCCAGCAGTGGGCAGGGGGCCCTCCCTAAAGCATACACTGAAGCTTTCTTT

j_gene: TRBJ2-2
d_gene: NA
v_gene: TRBV20-1
abundance: few
CDR3aa: CSAIFQGKGNTGELFF
CDR3nt: TGCAGTGCAATTTTCCAGGGAAAGGGGAACACCGGGGAGCTGTTTTTT

j_gene: TRBJ1-1
d_gene: NA
v_gene: TRBV6-5
abundance: NA
CDR3aa: CASSYPYGSEAFF
CDR3nt: TGTGCCAGCAGTTACCCATACGGGAGTGAAGCTTTCTTT

j_gene: TRBJ1-1
d_gene: NA
v_gene: TRBV7-2
abundance: many
CDR3aa: CASSLGYREGTEAFF
CDR3nt: TGTGCCAGCAGCTTAGGTTACAGGGAAGGAACTGAAGCTTTCTTT

j_gene: TRBJ2-7
d_gene: NA
v_gene: TRBV15
abundance: once
CDR3aa: CATSARPGKPGDYEQYF
CDR3nt: TGTGCCACCAGCGCCCGACCGGGGAAGCCAGGAGACTACGAGCAGTACTTC

j_gene: TRBJ2-1
d_gene: NA
v_gene: TRBV11-2
abundance: NA
CDR3aa: CASSLAHYNEQFF
CDR3nt: TGTGCCAGCAGCTTAGCCCATTACAATGAGCAGTTCTTC

j_gene: TRBJ2-1
d_gene: NA
v_gene: TRBV5-5
abundance: NA
CDR3aa: CASSLVRTEQFF
CDR3nt: TGTGCCAGCAGCTTGGTCCGGACGGAGCAGTTCTTC

j_gene: TRBJ2-1
d_gene: NA
v_gene: TRBV6-2/TRBV6-3
abundance: many
CDR3aa: CASSYGGYNEQFF
CDR3nt: TGTGCCAGCAGTTATGGGGGCTACAATGAGCAGTTCTTC

j_gene: TRBJ1-2
d_gene: NA
v_gene: TRBV27
abundance: few
CDR3aa: CASSLSPQGVVNGYTF
CDR3nt: TGTGCCAGCAGTTTATCACCTCAGGGAGTAGTGAATGGCTACACCTTC

j_gene: TRBJ2-1
d_gene: NA
v_gene: TRBV11-1
abundance: few
CDR3aa: CASSLAGWAGRYNEQFF
CDR3nt: TGTGCCAGCAGCTTAGCGGGGTGGGCCGGGCGCTACAATGAGCAGTTCTTC

j_gene: TRBJ2-5
d_gene: TRBD1
v_gene: TRBV10-3
abundance: NA
CDR3aa: CAISEAGQARETQYF
CDR3nt: TGTGCCATCAGTGAAGCCGGACAGGCAAGAGAGACCCAGTACTTC

j_gene: TRBJ1-2
d_gene: NA
v_gene: TRBV12-3/TRBV12-4
abundance: few
CDR3aa: CASSYRKTNYGYTF
CDR3nt: TGTGCCAGCAGCTACAGGAAAACTAACTATGGCTACACCTTC

j_gene: TRBJ1-1
d_gene: NA
v_gene: TRBV9
abundance: NA
CDR3aa: CASSVVTISEAFF
CDR3nt: TGTGCCAGCAGCGTAGTCACAATATCTGAAGCTTTCTTT

j_gene: TRBJ1-2
d_gene: TRBD1
v_gene: TRBV6-1
abundance: NA
CDR3aa: CASSPRADRVYGYTF
CDR3nt: TGTGCCAGCAGCCCAAGAGCGGACAGGGTGTATGGCTACACCTTC

j_gene: TRBJ2-3
d_gene: NA
v_gene: TRBV7-9
abundance: NA
CDR3aa: CASSPRGPTDTQYF
CDR3nt: TGTGCCAGCAGCCCCCGGGGCCCCACAGATACGCAGTATTTT

j_gene: TRBJ2-5
d_gene: TRBD2
v_gene: TRBV7-6
abundance: few
CDR3aa: CASSTWTSGYQETQYF
CDR3nt: TGTGCCAGCAGCACCTGGACTAGCGGATACCAAGAGACCCAGTACTTC

j_gene: TRBJ2-1
d_gene: TRBD2
v_gene: TRBV6-5
abundance: NA
CDR3aa: CATLRGGDHEQFF
CDR3nt: TGTGCCACCCTCCGGGGGGGCGACCATGAGCAGTTCTTC

j_gene: TRBJ2-7
d_gene: NA
v_gene: TRBV20-1
abundance: few
CDR3aa: CSATETTHEQYF
CDR3nt: TGCAGTGCTACAGAGACTACCCACGAGCAGTACTTC

j_gene: TRBJ2-3
d_gene: NA
v_gene: TRBV6-1
abundance: few
CDR3aa: CASSVLISTDTQYF
CDR3nt: TGTGCCAGCAGTGTCCTCATTAGCACAGATACGCAGTATTTT

j_gene: TRBJ1-2
d_gene: NA
v_gene: TRBV19
abundance: NA
CDR3aa: CASSSAGARDYGYTF
CDR3nt: TGTGCCAGTAGTTCAGCTGGGGCCCGGGACTATGGCTACACCTTC